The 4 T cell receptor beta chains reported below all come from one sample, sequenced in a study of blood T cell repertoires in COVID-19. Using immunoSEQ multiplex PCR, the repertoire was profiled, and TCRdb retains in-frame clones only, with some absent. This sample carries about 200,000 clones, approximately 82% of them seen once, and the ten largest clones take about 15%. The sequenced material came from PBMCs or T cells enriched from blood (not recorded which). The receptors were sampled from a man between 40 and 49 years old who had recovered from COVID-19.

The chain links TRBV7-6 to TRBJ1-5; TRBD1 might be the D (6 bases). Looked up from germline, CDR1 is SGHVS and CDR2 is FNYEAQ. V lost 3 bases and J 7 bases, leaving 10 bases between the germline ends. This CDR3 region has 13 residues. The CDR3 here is CASSFGQRQPQHF. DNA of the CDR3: TGTGCCAGCAGCTTTGGACAGCGGCAGCCCCAGCATTTT.

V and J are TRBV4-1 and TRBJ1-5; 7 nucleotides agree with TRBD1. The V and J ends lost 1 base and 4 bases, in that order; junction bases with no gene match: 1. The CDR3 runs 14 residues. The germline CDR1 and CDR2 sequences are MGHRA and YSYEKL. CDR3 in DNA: TGCGCCAGCAGCCAAGGACAGGGAAATCAGCCCCAGCATTTT. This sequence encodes CASSQGQGNQPQHF.

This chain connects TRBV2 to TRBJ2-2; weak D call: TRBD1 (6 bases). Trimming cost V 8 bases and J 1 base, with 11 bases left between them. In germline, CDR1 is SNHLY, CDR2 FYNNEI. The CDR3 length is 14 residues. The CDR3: CASGEGVNTGELFF. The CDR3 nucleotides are TGTGCCAGCGGCGAGGGGGTGAACACCGGGGAGCTGTTTTTT.

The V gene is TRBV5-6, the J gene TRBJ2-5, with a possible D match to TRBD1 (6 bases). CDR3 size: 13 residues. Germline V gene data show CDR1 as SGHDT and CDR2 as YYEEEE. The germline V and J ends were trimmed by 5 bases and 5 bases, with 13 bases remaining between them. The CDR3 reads CASSFGQWETQYF. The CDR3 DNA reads TGTGCCAGCAGTTTCGGACAGTGGGAGACCCAGTACTTC.